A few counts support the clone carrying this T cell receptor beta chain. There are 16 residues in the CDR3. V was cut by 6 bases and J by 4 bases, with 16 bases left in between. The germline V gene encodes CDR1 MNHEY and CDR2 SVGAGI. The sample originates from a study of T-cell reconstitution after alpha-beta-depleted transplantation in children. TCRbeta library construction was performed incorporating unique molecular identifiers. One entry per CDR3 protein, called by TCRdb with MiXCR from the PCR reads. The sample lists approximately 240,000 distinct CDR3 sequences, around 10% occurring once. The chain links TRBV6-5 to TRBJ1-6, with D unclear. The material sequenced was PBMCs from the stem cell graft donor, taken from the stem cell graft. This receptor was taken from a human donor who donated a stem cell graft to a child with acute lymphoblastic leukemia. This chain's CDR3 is CASRGGALTYNSPLHF. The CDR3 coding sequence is TGTGCCAGCAGGGGCGGAGCACTAACTTATAATTCACCCCTCCACTTT.